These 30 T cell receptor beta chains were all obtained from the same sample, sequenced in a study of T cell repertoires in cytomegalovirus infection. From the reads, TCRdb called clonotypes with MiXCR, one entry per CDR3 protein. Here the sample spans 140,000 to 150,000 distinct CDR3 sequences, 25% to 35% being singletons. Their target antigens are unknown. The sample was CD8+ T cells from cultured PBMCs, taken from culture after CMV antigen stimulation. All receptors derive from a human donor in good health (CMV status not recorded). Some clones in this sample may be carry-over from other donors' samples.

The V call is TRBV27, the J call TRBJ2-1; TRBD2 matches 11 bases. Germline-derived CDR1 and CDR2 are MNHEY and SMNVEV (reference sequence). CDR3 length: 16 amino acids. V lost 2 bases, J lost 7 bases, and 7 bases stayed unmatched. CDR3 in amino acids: CASSLLAGGLRNEQFF. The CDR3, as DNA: TGTGCCAGCAGTTTACTAGCGGGGGGACTAAGGAATGAGCAGTTCTTC.

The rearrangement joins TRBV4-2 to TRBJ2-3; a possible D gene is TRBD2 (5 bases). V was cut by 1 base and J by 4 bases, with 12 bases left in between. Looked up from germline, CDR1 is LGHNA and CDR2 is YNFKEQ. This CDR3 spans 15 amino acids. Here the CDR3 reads CASSQVAGGPDTQYF. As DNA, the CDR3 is TGTGCCAGCAGCCAAGTGGCGGGCGGCCCAGATACGCAGTATTTT.

CDR3 in DNA: TGTGCCAGCAGCTACCGACTAGCGGGACACTACGAGCAGTACTTC. It yields the protein CASSYRLAGHYEQYF. The chain couples TRBV4-2 to TRBJ2-7; TRBD2 agrees at 11 bases. The CDR3 spans 15 residues. Germline values: CDR1 LGHNA, CDR2 YNFKEQ. The J segment lost 3 bases and the V segment lost 5 bases, leaving 6 bases of the junction unmatched.

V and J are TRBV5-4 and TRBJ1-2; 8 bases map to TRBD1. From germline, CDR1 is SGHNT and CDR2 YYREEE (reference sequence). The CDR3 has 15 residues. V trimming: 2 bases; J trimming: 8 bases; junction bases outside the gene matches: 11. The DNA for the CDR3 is TGTGCCAGCAGCTTAACCGGACAGGGAAGCATAGGCTACACCTTC. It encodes CASSLTGQGSIGYTF.

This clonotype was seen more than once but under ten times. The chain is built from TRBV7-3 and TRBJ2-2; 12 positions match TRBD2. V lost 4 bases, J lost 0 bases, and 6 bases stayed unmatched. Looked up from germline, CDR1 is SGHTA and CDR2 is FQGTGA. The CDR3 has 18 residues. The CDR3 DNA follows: TGTGCCAGCAGCTCTAGCGGGGGGGCGTACGCGAACACCGGGGAGCTGTTTTTT. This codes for CASSSSGGAYANTGELFF.

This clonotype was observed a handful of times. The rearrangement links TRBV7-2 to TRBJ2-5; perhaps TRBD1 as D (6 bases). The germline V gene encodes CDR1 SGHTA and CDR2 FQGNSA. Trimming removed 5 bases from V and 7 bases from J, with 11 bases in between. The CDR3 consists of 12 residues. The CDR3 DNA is TGTGCCAGCAGCGTAGGGGGTGTGACCCAGTACTTC. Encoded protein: CASSVGGVTQYF.

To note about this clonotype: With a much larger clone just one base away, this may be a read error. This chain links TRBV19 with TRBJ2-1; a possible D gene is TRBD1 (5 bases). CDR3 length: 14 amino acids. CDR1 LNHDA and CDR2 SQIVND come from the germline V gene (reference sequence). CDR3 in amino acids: CASSRTTFPNEQLF. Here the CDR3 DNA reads TGTGCCAGTAGTAGGACAACTTTTCCCAATGAGCAGTTGTTC.

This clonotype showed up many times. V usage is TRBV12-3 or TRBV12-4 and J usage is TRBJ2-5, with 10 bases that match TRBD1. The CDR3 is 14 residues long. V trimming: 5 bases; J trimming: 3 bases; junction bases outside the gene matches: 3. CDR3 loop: CASSPGTGEETQYF. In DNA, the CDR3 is TGTGCCAGCAGTCCCGGGACAGGGGAAGAGACCCAGTACTTC.

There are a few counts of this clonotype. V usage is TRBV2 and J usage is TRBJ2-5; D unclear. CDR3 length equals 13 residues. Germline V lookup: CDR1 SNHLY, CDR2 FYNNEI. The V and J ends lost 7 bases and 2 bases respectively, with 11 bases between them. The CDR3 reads CASKRWDQETQYF. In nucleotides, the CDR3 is TGTGCCAGCAAAAGGTGGGATCAAGAGACCCAGTACTTC.

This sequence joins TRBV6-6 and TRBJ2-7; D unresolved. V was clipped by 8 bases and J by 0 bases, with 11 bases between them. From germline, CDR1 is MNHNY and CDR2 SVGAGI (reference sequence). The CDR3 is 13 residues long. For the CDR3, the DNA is TGTGCCAGCCGGAACGTCGCCTCCTACGAGCAGTACTTC. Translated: CASRNVASYEQYF.

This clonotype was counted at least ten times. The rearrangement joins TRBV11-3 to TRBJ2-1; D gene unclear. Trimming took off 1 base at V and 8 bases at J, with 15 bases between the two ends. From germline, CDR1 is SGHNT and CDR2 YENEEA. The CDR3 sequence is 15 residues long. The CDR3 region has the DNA TGTGCCAGCAGCTTAGGATACACCATGCGCGATGAGCAGTTCTTC. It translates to CASSLGYTMRDEQFF.

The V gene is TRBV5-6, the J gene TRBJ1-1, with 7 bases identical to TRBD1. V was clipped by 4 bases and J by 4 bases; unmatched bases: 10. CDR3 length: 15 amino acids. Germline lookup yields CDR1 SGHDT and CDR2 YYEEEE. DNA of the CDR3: TGTGCCAGCAGCCTCGGAGGTGAGGGGGCCACTGAAGCTTTCTTT. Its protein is CASSLGGEGATEAFF.

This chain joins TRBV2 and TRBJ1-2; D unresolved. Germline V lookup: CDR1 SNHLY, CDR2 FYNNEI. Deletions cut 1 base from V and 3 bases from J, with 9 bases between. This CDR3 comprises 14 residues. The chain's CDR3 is CASSEGRMHYGYTF. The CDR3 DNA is TGTGCCAGCAGTGAAGGGCGGATGCACTATGGCTACACCTTC. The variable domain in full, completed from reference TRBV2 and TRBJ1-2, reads EPEVTQTPSHQVTQMGQEVILRCVPISNHLYFYWYRQILGQKVEFLVSFYNNEISEKSEIFDDQFSVERPDGSNFTLKIRSTKLEDSAMYFCASSEGRMHYGYTFGSGTRLTVV.

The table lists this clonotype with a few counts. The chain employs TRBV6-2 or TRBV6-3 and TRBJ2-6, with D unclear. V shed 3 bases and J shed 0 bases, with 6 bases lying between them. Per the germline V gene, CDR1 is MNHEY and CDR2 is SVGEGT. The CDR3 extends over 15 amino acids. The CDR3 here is CASSYDPSGANVLTF. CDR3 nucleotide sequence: TGTGCCAGCAGTTATGATCCCTCTGGGGCCAACGTCCTGACTTTC.

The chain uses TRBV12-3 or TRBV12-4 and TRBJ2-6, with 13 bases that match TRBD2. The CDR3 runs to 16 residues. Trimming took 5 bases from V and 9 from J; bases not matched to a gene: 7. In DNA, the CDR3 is TGTGCCAGCAGTCCTGGACTAGCGGGGGCTGACAACGTCCTGACTTTC. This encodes CASSPGLAGADNVLTF.

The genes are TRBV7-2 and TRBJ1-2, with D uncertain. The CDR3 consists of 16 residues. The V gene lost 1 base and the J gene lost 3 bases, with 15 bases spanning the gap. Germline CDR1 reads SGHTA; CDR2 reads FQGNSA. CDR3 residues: CASSLVSVRPDYGYTF. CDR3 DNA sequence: TGTGCCAGCAGCTTAGTTAGCGTCCGTCCCGACTATGGCTACACCTTC.

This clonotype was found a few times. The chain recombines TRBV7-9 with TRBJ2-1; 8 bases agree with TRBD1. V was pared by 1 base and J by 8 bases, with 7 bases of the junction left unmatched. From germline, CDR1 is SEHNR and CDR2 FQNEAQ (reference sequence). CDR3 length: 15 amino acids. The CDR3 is CASSLGTGFWDEQFF. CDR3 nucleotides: TGTGCCAGCAGCTTAGGGACAGGGTTCTGGGATGAGCAGTTCTTC. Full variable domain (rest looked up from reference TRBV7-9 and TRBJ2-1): DTGVSQNPRHKITKRGQNVTFRCDPISEHNRLYWYRQTLGQGPEFLTYFQNEAQLEKSRLLSDRFSAERPKGSFSTLEIQRTEQGDSAMYLCASSLGTGFWDEQFFGPGTRLTVL.

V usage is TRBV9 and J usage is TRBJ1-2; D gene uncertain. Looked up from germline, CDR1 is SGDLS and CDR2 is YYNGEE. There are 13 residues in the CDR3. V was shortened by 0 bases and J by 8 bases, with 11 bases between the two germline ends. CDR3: CASSVEDTGGYTF. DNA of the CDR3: TGTGCCAGCAGCGTAGAAGATACCGGCGGCTACACCTTC.

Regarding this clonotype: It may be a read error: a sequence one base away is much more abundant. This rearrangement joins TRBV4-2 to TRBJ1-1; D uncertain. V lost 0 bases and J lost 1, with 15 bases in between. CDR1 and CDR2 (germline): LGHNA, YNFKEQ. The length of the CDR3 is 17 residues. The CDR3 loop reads CASSQDSGVTRNTEAFF. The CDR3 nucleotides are TGTGCCAGCAGCCAAGATAGTGGAGTGACAAGGAACACTGAAGCTTTCTTT.

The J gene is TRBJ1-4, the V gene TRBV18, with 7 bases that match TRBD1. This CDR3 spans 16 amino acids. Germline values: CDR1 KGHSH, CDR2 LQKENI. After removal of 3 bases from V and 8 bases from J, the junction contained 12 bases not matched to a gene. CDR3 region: CASSPVPGQENEKLFF. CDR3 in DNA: TGTGCCAGCTCACCCGTCCCCGGACAGGAAAACGAAAAACTGTTTTTT.

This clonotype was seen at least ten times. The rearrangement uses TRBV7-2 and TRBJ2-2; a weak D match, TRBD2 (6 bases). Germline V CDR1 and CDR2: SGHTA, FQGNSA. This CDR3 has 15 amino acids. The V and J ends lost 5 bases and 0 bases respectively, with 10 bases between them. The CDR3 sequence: CASSRAGPNTGELFF. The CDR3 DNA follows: TGTGCCAGCAGCCGGGCGGGGCCGAACACCGGGGAGCTGTTTTTT.

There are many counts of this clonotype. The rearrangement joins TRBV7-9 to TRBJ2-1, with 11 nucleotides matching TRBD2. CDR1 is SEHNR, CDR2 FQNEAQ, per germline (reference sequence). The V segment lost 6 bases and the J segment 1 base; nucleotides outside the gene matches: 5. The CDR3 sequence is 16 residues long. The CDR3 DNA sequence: TGTGCCAGCAGTGGTAGCGGGGGGGCATCCTACAATGAGCAGTTCTTC. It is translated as CASSGSGGASYNEQFF.

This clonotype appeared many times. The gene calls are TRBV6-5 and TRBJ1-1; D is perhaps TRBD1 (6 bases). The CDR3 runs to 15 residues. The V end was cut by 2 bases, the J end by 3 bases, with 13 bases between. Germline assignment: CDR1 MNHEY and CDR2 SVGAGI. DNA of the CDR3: TGTGCCAGCAGTTACGCCAGAGGGGGGGACACTGAAGCTTTCTTT. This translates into CASSYARGGDTEAFF.

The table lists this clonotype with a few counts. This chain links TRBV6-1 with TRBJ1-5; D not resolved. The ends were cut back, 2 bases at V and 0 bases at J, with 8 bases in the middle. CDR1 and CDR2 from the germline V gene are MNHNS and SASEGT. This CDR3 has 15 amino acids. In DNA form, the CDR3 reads TGTGCCAGCAGTGAAACCTCAGATAGCAATCAGCCCCAGCATTTT. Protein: CASSETSDSNQPQHF.

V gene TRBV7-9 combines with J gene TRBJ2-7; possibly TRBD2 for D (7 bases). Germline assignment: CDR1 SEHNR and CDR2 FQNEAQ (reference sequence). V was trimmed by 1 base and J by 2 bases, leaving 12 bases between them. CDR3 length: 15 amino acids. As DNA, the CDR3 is TGTGCCAGCAGCTTAGTCTCGGGGGGCACCTACGAGCAGTACTTC. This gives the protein CASSLVSGGTYEQYF.

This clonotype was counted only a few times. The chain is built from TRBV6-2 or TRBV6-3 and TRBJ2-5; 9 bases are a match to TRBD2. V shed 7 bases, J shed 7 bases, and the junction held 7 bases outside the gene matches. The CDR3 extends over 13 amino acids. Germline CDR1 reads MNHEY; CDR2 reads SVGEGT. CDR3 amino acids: CASTVAGVATQYF. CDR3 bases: TGTGCCAGCACGGTAGCGGGGGTCGCGACCCAGTACTTC.

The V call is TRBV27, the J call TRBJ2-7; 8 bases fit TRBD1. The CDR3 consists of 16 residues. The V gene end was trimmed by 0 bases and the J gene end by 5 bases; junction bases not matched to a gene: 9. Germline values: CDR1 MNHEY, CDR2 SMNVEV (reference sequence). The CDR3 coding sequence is TGTGCCAGCAGTTTATCGCCGACAGGGGTGGGTGACGAGCAGTACTTC. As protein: CASSLSPTGVGDEQYF.

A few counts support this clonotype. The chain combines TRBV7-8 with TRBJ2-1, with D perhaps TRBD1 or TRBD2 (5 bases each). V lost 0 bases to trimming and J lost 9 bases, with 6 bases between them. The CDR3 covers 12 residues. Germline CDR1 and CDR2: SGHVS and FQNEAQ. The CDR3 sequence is CASSLAGTEQFF. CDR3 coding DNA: TGTGCCAGCAGCTTAGCCGGGACTGAGCAGTTCTTC.

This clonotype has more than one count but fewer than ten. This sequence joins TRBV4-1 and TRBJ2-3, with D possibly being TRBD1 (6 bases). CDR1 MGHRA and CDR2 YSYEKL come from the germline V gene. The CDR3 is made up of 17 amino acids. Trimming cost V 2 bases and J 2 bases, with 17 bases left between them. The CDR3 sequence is CASSQNNRDPNTDTQYF. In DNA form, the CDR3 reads TGCGCCAGCAGCCAAAACAACAGGGATCCAAACACAGATACGCAGTATTTT.

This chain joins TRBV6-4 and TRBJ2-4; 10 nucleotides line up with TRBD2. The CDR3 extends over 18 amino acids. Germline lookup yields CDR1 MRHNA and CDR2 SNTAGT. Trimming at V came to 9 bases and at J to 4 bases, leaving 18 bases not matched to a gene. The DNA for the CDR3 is TGTGCCAGGCCGGAGACTAGCGGGCCTTTCGGGTATAAAAACATTCAGTACTTC. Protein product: CARPETSGPFGYKNIQYF.